Listed here are 13 T cell receptor beta chains from one sample, sequenced in a study of cytomegalovirus exposure and HLA in healthy donors. Researchers ran the PCR with 60 Vbeta and 13 Jbeta primers. This table comes from immunoSEQ multiplex PCR, and its TCRdb copy is limited to in-frame clones, with some not included. The table lists roughly 200,000 clones, about 77% of them singletons, with less than 3.5% in the top ten. Sequenced sample: PBMCs. These receptors were obtained from a woman aged 25 to 39 in good health and CMV-seronegative.

This chain joins TRBV5-4 and TRBJ1-2, with TRBD1 matching over 7 bases. In germline, CDR1 is SGHNT, CDR2 YYREEE (reference sequence). The V segment lost 4 bases and the J segment 0 bases; nucleotides outside the gene matches: 12. The CDR3 covers 17 residues. Written as DNA, the CDR3 is TGTGCCAGCAGCATTCGACAGGGATCCCAAGCTAACTATGGCTACACCTTC. Its translation: CASSIRQGSQANYGYTF.

The V and J genes are TRBV5-4 and TRBJ1-4, with TRBD1 as a possible D gene (5 bases). Trimming shortened V by 5 bases and J by 7 bases, and 18 bases separated the two germline ends. The CDR3 spans 15 residues. Germline loops: CDR1 SGHNT, CDR2 YYREEE (reference sequence). DNA of the CDR3: TGTGCCAGCAGTTCACGCGGGGGGAGTGGTGAAAAACTGTTTTTT. Protein sequence: CASSSRGGSGEKLFF.

The chain combines TRBV9 with TRBJ2-5; a weak D match, TRBD1 (5 bases). Trimming removed 0 bases from V and 2 bases from J, with 14 bases in between. From germline, CDR1 is SGDLS and CDR2 YYNGEE. The CDR3 is 16 residues long. In nucleotides, the CDR3 is TGTGCCAGCAGCGTAGGCCGTAGGAGACAGCAAGAGACCCAGTACTTC. Translating it yields CASSVGRRRQQETQYF.

The rearrangement links TRBV12-5 to TRBJ2-5, with 8 bases fitting TRBD1. The CDR3 consists of 14 residues. Germline V gives CDR1 LGHNT, CDR2 FRNRAP. The junction had 11 bases not matched to a gene; V was cut back by 9 bases and J by 5 bases. CDR3 loop: CASSDRGSRETQYF. The CDR3 DNA reads as TGTGCTAGCTCCGACAGGGGAAGTAGGGAGACCCAGTACTTC.

The gene calls are TRBV29-1 and TRBJ2-7; 7 bases line up with TRBD2. Per the germline V gene, CDR1 is SQVTM and CDR2 is ANQGSEA. CDR3 length: 13 residues. V shed 6 bases, J shed 2 bases, and the junction held 7 bases outside the gene matches. The CDR3 DNA reads TGCAGCGTCATGCGGGGGATCACCTACGAGCAGTACTTC. This translates into CSVMRGITYEQYF.

V gene TRBV6-5 combines with J gene TRBJ2-3; D possibly corresponds to TRBD2 (5 bases). Trimming took off 8 bases at V and 3 bases at J, with 6 bases between the two ends. Germline loops: CDR1 MNHEY, CDR2 SVGAGI. This CDR3 region has 11 residues. The CDR3 DNA reads TGTGCCAGCGGACTGACAGATACGCAGTATTTT. It encodes CASGLTDTQYF.

The rearrangement links TRBV11-2 to TRBJ1-2, with D tentatively TRBD1 (6 bases). The CDR3 extends over 16 amino acids. Germline CDR1 and CDR2: SGHAT and FQNNGV. Trimming shortened V by 5 bases and J by 4 bases, and 20 bases separated the two germline ends. Here the CDR3 reads CASSPGRGRGLYGYTF. The CDR3 nucleotides read TGTGCCAGCAGCCCCGGCAGGGGCAGGGGCCTCTATGGCTACACCTTC.

This clone has a handful of counts. This chain connects TRBV5-1 to TRBJ2-5; D gene ambiguous. The CDR3 covers 14 residues. From germline, CDR1 is SGHRS and CDR2 YFSETQ. Trimming took off 0 bases at V and 1 base at J, with 7 bases between the two ends. DNA of the CDR3: TGCGCCAGCAGCTTGGTCTACCGCCAAGAGACCCAGTACTTC. Encoded protein: CASSLVYRQETQYF.

The chain links TRBV15 to TRBJ2-3, with a possible D match to TRBD1 (5 bases). Germline V gene lookup returns CDR1 LNHNV and CDR2 YYDKDF (reference sequence). The CDR3 contains 15 residues. With 0 bases removed from V and 3 bases from J, the gap between germline ends came to 10 bases. CDR3 nucleotides: TGTGCCACCAGCAGAGAATTCAGGGATACAGATACGCAGTATTTT. Residues: CATSREFRDTDTQYF.

V and J are TRBV10-3 and TRBJ2-3; D is possibly TRBD1 (5 bases). Germline CDR1 reads ENHRY; CDR2 reads SYGVKD. V was shortened by 0 bases and J by 2 bases, with 9 bases between the two germline ends. This CDR3 spans 15 amino acids. CDR3 sequence: CAISESSGPTDTQYF. For the CDR3, the DNA is TGTGCCATCAGTGAGTCATCAGGGCCCACAGATACGCAGTATTTT.

The gene calls are TRBV7-7 and TRBJ2-2; D call uncertain. Germline V CDR1 and CDR2: SSHAT, FNYEAQ (reference sequence). V was shortened by 1 base and J by 4 bases, with 7 bases between the two germline ends. CDR3 size: 14 residues. In nucleotides, the CDR3 is TGTGCCAGCAGCTTAGACCCAGTCACCGGGGAGCTGTTTTTT. Protein product: CASSLDPVTGELFF.

V usage is TRBV19 and J usage is TRBJ1-6; possibly TRBD1 for D (5 bases). V lost 9 bases, J lost 8 bases, and 14 bases lay in between. This CDR3 contains 13 residues. CDR1 and CDR2 from the germline V gene are LNHDA and SQIVND (reference sequence). CDR3 sequence: CASRQGRDSPLHF. In nucleotides, the CDR3 is TGTGCCAGCAGGCAGGGTCGGGATTCACCCCTCCACTTT. Combining the CDR3 with reference TRBV19 and TRBJ1-6 gives the whole variable domain DGGITQSPKYLFRKEGQNVTLSCEQNLNHDAMYWYRQDPGQGLRLIYYSQIVNDFQKGDIAEGYSVSREKKESFPLTVTSAQKNPTAFYLCASRQGRDSPLHFGNGTRLTVT.

To note about this clone: This specimen includes other DNA sequences encoding the same CDR3. The gene calls are TRBV5-1 and TRBJ2-5, with 8 bases identical to TRBD2. The V segment lost 0 bases and the J segment 5 bases; nucleotides outside the gene matches: 3. CDR3 length: 14 amino acids. CDR1 is SGHRS, CDR2 YFSETQ, per germline. CDR3 nucleotides: TGCGCCAGCAGCTTGGCGGGGGGGCGGGAGACCCAGTACTTC. Protein product: CASSLAGGRETQYF.